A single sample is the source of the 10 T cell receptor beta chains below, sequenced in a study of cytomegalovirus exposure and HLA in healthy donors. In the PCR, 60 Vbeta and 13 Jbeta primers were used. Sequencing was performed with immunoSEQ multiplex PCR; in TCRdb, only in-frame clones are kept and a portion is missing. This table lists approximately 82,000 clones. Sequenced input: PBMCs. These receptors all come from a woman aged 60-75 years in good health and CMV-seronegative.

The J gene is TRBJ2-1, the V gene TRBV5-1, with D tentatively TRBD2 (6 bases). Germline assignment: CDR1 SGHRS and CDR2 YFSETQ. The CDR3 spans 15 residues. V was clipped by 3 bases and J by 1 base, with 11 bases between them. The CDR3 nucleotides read TGCGCCAGCAGCTCGAATAGCGGATCCTACAATGAGCAGTTCTTC. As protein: CASSSNSGSYNEQFF.

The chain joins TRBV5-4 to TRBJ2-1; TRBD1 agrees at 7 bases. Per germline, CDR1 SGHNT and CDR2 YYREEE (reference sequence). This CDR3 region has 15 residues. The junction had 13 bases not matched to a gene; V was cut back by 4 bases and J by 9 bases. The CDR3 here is CASSQGGRPGGEQFF. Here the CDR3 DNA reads TGTGCCAGCAGCCAGGGTGGGCGTCCAGGGGGTGAGCAGTTCTTC.

CDR3: CASSLRPGTAGTLVETQYF. CDR3 in DNA: TGTGCCAGCAGCTTAAGGCCCGGAACTGCGGGGACGCTTGTAGAGACCCAGTACTTC. V and J are TRBV11-2 and TRBJ2-5; D is possibly TRBD2 (6 bases). Germline loops: CDR1 SGHAT, CDR2 FQNNGV. Between the trimmed V and J ends, which lost 2 bases and 4 bases, there was a span of 26 bases. The CDR3 is made up of 19 amino acids.

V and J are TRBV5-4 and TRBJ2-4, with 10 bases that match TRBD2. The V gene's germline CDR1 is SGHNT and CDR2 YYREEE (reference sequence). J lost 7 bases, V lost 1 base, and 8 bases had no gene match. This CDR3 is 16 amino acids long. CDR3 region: CASSLSDEAGGNIQYF. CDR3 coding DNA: TGTGCCAGCAGCTTGTCGGATGAAGCGGGGGGGAACATTCAGTACTTC.

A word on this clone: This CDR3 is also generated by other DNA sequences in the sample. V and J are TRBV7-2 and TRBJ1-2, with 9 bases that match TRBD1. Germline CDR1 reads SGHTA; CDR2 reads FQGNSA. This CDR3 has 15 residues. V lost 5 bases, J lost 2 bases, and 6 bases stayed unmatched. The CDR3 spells CASSPGTGWNYGYTF. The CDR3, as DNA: TGTGCCAGCAGCCCCGGGACAGGGTGGAACTATGGCTACACCTTC.

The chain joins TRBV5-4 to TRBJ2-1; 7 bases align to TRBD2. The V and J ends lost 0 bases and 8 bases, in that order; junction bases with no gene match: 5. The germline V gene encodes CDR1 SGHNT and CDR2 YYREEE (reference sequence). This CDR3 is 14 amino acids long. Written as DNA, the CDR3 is TGTGCCAGCAGCTTGGCCTCGGGAGGCCATGAGCAGTTCTTC. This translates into CASSLASGGHEQFF. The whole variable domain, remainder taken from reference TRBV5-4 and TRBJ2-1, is ETGVTQSPTHLIKTRGQQVTLRCSSQSGHNTVSWYQQALGQGPQFIFQYYREEENGRGNFPPRFSGLQFPNYSSELNVNALELDDSALYLCASSLASGGHEQFFGPGTRLTVL.

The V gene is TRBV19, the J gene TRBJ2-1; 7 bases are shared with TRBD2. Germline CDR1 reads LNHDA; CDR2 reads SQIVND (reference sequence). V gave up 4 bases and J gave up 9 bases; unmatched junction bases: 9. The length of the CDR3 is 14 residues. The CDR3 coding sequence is TGTGCCAGTAGTACCAGCGGGGTCGGGAGTGAGCAGTTCTTC. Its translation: CASSTSGVGSEQFF.

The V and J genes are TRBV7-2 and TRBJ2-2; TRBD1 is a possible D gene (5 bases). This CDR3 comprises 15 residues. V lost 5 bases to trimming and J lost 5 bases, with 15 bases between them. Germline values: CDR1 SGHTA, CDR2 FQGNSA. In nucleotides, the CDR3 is TGTGCCAGCAGCACACGGCAGGGTCGGACCGGGGAGCTGTTTTTT. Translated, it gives CASSTRQGRTGELFF.

CDR3 loop: CASSRRKGTESSGNTIYF. The CDR3 DNA is TGTGCCAGCAGCCGGAGGAAGGGGACAGAGTCCTCTGGAAACACCATATATTTT. The chain combines TRBV7-9 with TRBJ1-3; TRBD1 matches at 7 bases. This CDR3 is 18 amino acids long. J lost 0 bases, V lost 5 bases, and 13 bases had no gene match. Germline lookup yields CDR1 SEHNR and CDR2 FQNEAQ (reference sequence).

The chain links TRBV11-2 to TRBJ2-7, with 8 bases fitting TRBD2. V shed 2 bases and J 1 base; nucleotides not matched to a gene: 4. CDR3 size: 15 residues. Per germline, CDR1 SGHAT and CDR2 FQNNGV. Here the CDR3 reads CASSLISGKSYEQYF. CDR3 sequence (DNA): TGTGCCAGCAGCTTAATTAGCGGGAAATCCTACGAGCAGTACTTC. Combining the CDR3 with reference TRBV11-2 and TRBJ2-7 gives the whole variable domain EAGVAQSPRYKIIEKRQSVAFWCNPISGHATLYWYQQILGQGPKLLIQFQNNGVVDDSQLPKDRFSAERLKGVDSTLKIQPAKLEDSAVYLCASSLISGKSYEQYFGPGTRLTVT.